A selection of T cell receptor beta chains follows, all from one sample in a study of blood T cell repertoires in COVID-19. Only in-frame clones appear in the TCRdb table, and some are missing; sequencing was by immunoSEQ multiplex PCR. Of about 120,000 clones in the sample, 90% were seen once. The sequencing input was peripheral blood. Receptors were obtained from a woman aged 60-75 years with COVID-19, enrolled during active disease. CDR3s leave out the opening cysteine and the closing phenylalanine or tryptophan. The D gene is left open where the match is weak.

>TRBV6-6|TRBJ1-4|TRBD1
ASSYTGGGREKLF
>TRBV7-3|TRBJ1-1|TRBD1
ASSPRQGAGDTEAF
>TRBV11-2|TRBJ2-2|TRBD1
ASSHTGQGEVTGELF
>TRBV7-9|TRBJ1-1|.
ASSLEAPGEAF
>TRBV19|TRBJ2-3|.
ASSIGGGADTQY
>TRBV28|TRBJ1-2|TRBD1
ASSQTQGAGGYT
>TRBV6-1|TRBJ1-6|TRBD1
ASSEDSGQGNSPLH
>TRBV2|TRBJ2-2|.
ASREALQDGELF
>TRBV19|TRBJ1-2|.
ASSIQGLYGYT
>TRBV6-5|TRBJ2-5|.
ASSWVPGAETQY
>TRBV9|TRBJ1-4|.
ASSPQGTNEKLF
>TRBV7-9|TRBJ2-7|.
ASSPRGARAYEQY
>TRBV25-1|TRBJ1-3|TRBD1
ASSWDRGMVGNTIY
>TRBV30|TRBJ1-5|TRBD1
AWSPDREQPQH
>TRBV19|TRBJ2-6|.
ASISRAGANVLT
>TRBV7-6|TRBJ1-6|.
ASSPGGGIGSGSPLH
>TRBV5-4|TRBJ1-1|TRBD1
ASSYTGATEAF